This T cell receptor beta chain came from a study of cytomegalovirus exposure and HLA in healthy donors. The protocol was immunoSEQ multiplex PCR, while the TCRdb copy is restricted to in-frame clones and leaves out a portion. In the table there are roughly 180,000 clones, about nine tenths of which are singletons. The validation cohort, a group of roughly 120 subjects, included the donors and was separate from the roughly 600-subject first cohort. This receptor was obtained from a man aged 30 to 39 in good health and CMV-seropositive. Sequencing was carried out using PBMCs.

The CDR3 spells CASSLRQGHSPLHF. Written as DNA, the CDR3 is TGTGCCAGCAGCTTGCGCCAGGGTCATTCACCCCTCCACTTT. V is TRBV5-6 and J is TRBJ1-6; D may be TRBD1 (5 bases). The length of the CDR3 is 14 residues. Per germline, CDR1 SGHDT and CDR2 YYEEEE. V was cut by 1 base and J by 8 bases, with 10 bases left in between.